What follows is one T cell receptor beta chain and its context. Germline V CDR1 and CDR2: SGHRS, YFSETQ. CDR3 length equals 13 residues. V lost 1 base and J 9 bases, leaving 11 bases between the germline ends. The sample is drawn from a study of blood T cell repertoires in COVID-19. About the research overall: Researchers got acute and convalescent COVID-19 samples from the United States, Italy and Spain. Sources were T cells, B-cell-depleted T cells, or PBMCs; the material itself was cDNA or gDNA.

In the authors' methods: The authors estimated nucleated cell counts from reference gene primer amplification. The assay was immunoSEQ multiplex PCR, and TCRdb's table has in-frame clones only and misses some. V and J calls and clone size are as listed in that table; D and trimming were resolved from the DNA. Seen here are over 250,000 clones, about 87% observed once, and the top ten hold approximately 1.4%. This chain joins TRBV5-1 and TRBJ2-1; D perhaps matches TRBD2 (5 bases). The source is a woman aged 40 to 55 who had recovered from COVID-19. Sequenced: peripheral blood. Written as DNA, the CDR3 is TGCGCCAGCAGCTTGCTAGGACTGGTTGAGCAGTTCTTC. Translated, it gives CASSLLGLVEQFF.